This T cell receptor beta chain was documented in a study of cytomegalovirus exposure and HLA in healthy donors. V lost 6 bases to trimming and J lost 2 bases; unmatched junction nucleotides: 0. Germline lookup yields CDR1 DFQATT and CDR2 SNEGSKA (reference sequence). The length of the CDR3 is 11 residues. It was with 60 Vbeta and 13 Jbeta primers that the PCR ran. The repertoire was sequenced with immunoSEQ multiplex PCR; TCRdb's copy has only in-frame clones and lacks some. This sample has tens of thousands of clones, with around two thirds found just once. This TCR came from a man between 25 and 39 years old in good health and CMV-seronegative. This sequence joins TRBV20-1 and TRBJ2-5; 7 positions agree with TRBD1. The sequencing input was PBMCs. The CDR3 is CSADRQETQYF. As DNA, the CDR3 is TGCAGTGCGGACAGGCAAGAGACCCAGTACTTC.